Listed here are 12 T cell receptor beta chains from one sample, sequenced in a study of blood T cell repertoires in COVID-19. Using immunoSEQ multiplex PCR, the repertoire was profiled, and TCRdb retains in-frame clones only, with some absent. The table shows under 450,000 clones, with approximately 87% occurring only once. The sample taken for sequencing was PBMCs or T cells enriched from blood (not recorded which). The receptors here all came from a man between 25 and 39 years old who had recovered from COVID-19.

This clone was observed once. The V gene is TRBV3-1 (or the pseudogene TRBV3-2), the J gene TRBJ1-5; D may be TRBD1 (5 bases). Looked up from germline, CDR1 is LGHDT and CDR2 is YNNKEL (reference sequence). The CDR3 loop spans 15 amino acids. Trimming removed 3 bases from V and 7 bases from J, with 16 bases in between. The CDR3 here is CASSQESGESQPQHF. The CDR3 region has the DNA TGTGCCAGCAGCCAGGAGTCGGGGGAGTCCCAGCCCCAGCATTTT.

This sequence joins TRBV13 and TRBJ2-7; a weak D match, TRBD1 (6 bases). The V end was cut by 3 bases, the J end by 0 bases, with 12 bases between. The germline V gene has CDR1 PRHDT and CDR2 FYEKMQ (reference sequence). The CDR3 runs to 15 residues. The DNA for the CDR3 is TGTGCCAGCAGCTTCACCAGGGGCTCCTCCTACGAGCAGTACTTC. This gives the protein CASSFTRGSSYEQYF.

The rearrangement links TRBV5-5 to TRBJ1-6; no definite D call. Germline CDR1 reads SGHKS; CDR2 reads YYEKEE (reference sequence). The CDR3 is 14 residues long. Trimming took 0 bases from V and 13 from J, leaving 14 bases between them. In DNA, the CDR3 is TGTGCCAGCAGCTTGGAGGCGGTCCGCTGGCCCCTCCACTTT. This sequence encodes CASSLEAVRWPLHF.

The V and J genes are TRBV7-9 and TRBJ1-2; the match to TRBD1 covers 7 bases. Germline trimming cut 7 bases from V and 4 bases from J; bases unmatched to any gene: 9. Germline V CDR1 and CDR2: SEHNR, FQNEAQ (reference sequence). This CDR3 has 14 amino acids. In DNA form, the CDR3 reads TGTGCCAGCAACGACCGACAGGGTAGCTATGGCTACACCTTC. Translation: CASNDRQGSYGYTF.

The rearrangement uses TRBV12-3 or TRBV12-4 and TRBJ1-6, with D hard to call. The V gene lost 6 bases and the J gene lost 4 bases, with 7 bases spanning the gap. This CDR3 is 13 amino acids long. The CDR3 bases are TGTGCCAGCAGCCCGGAGTATAATTCACCCCTCCACTTT. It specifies CASSPEYNSPLHF.

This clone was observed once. CDR3 amino acids: CASSVAGGMNTEAFF. CDR3 sequence (DNA): TGTGCCAGTAGCGTGGCTGGGGGCATGAACACTGAAGCTTTCTTT. The chain uses TRBV19 and TRBJ1-1; D is possibly TRBD1 (6 bases). The CDR3 has 15 residues. The germline gives CDR1 LNHDA, CDR2 SQIVND (reference sequence). The V end lost 6 bases, the J end lost 0 bases, and 14 bases lay between the germline ends.

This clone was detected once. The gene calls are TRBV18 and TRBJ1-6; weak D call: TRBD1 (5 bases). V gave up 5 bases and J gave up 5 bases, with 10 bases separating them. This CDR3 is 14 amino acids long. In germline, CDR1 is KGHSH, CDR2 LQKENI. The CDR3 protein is CASSLDRDNSPLHF. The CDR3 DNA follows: TGTGCCAGCTCATTAGACAGAGATAATTCACCCCTCCACTTT.

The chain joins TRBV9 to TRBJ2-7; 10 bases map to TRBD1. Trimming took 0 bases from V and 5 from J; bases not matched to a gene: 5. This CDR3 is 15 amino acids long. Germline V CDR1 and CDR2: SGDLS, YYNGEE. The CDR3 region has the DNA TGTGCCAGCAGCGTAGGAGGACAGGGGGTCCACGAGCAGTACTTC. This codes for CASSVGGQGVHEQYF.

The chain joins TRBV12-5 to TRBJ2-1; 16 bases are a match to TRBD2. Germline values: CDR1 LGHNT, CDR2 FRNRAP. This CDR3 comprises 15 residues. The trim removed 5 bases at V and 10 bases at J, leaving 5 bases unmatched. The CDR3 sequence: CASGPGTSGGAEQFF. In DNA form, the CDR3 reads TGTGCTAGTGGTCCCGGGACTAGCGGGGGGGCCGAGCAGTTCTTC.

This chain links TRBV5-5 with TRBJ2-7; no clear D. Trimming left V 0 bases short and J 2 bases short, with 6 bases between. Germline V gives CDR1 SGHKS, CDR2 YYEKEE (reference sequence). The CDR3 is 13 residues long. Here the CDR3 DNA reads TGTGCCAGCAGCTTGGGCAGAACCTACGAGCAGTACTTC. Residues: CASSLGRTYEQYF.

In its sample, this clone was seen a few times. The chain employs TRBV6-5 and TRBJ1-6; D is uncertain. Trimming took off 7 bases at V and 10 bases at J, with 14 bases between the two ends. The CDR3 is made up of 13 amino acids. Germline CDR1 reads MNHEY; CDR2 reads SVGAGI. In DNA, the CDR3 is TGTGCCAGCAAACCGCGTGAGGGATCACCCCTCCACTTT. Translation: CASKPREGSPLHF.

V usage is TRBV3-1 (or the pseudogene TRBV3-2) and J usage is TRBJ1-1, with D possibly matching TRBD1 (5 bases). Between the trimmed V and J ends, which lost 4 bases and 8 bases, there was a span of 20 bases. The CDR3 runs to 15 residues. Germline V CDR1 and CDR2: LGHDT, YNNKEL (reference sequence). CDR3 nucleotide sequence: TGTGCCAGCAGCCCAACACGCCGGGGGAGTTACGAAGCTTTCTTT. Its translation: CASSPTRRGSYEAFF.